This T cell receptor beta chain was documented in a study of blood T cell repertoires in COVID-19. Looking at the study overall: Acute-phase and convalescent COVID-19 samples originated in the United States, Italy and Spain. PBMCs, B-cell-depleted T cells, or T cells were the source of the cDNA or gDNA that made up the material.

Authors' analysis steps: Reference gene primers were amplified, and this amplification served to estimate nucleated cell counts. Assay used: immunoSEQ multiplex PCR; TCRdb lists only in-frame clones, some missing. That table supplies the V and J calls and clone size; D and trimming were determined from the DNA. The data show 140,000 to 150,000 clones, 76% seen once. Trimming removed 2 bases from V and 6 bases from J; junction bases left unmatched: 5. Germline CDR1 is SGHRS and CDR2 is YFSETQ. The CDR3 is 14 amino acids. V gene TRBV5-1 combines with J gene TRBJ2-1; 7 nucleotides align to TRBD2. This clonotype was obtained from a man in his fifties or sixties with acute or convalescent COVID-19. Input material: peripheral blood. The CDR3 here is CASSFGLVGNEQFF. DNA for the CDR3: TGCGCCAGCAGCTTCGGACTAGTCGGCAATGAGCAGTTCTTC.